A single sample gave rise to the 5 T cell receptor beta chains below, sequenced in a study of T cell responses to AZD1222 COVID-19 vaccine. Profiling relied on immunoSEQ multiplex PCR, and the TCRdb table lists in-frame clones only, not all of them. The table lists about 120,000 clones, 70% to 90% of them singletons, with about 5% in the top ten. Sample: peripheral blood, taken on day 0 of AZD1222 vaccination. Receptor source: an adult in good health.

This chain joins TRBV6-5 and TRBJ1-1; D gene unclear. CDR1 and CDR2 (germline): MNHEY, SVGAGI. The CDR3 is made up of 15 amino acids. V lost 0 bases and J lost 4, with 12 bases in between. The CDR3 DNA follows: TGTGCCAGCAGTTACTCGATTCTTGGAGCCACTGAAGCTTTCTTT. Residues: CASSYSILGATEAFF.

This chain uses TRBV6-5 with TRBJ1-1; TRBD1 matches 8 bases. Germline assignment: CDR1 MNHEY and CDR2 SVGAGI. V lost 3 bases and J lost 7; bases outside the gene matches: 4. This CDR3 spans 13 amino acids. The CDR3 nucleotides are TGTGCCAGCAGTTATGGACAGGGCCTTGAAGCTTTCTTT. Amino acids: CASSYGQGLEAFF.

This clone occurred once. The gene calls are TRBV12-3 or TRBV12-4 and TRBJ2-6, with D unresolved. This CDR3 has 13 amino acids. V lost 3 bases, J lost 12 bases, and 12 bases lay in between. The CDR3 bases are TGTGCCAGCAGTTTTGACGGATTCGGCGTCCTGACTTTC. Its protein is CASSFDGFGVLTF.

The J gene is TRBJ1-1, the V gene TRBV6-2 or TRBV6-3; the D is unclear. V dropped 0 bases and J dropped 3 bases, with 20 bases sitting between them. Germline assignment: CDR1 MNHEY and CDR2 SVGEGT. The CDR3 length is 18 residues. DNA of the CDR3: TGTGCCAGCAGTTACTCGGGTGTCCCAAAAGAACGGGACACTGAAGCTTTCTTT. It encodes CASSYSGVPKERDTEAFF.

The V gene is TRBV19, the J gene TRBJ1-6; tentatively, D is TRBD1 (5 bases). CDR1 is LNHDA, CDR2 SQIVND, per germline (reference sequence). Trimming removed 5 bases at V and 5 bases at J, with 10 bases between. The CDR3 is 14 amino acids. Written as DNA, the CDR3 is TGTGCCAGTAGTCCGGGACGGGATAATTCACCCCTCCACTTT. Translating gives CASSPGRDNSPLHF.